This T cell receptor beta chain was documented in a study of blood T cell repertoires in COVID-19. Grouping used clinical history reported by participants in a survey and questionnaire. In the source study's methods: Estimates of nucleated cell counts were drawn from the amplification of reference gene primers. Sequencing used immunoSEQ multiplex PCR; TCRdb keeps in-frame clones, though not all of them. V and J calls plus clone size are reproduced from that table; the DNA served to infer D and trimming. The table shows some 160,000 clones, with approximately 90% occurring only once. What was sequenced was PBMCs or T cells enriched from blood (not recorded which). The receptor was derived from a woman aged 50 to 65 who had recovered from COVID-19.

CDR3 sequence: CASSPTPGGYTF. DNA of the CDR3: TGTGCCAGCAGCCCTACTCCGGGAGGCTACACCTTC. The chain employs TRBV7-2 and TRBJ1-2; D is uncertain. Per germline, CDR1 SGHTA and CDR2 FQGNSA. The CDR3 is made up of 12 amino acids. V was trimmed by 5 bases and J by 8 bases, leaving 12 bases between them.